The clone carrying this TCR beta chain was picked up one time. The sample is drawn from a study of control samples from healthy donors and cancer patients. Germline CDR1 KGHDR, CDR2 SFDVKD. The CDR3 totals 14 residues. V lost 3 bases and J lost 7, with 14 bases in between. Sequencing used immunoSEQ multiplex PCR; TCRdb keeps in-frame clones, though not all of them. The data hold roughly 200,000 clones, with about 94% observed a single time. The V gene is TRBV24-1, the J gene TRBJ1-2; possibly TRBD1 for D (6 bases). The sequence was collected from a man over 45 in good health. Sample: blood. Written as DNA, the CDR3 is TGTGCCACCAGTGATGCCAGGACAGTGTTTGGCTACACCTTC. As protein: CATSDARTVFGYTF.